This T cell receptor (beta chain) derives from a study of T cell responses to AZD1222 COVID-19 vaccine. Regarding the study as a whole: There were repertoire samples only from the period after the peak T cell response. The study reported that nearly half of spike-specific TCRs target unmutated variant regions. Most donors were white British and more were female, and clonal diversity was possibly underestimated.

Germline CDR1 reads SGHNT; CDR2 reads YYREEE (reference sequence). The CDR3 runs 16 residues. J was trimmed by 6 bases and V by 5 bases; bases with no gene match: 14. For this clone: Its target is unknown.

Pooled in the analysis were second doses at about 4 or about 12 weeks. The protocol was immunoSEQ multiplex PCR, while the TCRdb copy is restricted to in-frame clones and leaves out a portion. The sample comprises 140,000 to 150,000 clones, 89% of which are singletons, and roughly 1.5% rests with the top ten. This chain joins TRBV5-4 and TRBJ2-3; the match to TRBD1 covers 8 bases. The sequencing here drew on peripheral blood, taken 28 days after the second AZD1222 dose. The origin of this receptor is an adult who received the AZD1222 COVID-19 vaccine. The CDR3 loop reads CASRRELQGAHDTQYF. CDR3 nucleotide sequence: TGTGCCAGCAGACGGGAGTTGCAGGGGGCCCACGATACGCAGTATTTT.